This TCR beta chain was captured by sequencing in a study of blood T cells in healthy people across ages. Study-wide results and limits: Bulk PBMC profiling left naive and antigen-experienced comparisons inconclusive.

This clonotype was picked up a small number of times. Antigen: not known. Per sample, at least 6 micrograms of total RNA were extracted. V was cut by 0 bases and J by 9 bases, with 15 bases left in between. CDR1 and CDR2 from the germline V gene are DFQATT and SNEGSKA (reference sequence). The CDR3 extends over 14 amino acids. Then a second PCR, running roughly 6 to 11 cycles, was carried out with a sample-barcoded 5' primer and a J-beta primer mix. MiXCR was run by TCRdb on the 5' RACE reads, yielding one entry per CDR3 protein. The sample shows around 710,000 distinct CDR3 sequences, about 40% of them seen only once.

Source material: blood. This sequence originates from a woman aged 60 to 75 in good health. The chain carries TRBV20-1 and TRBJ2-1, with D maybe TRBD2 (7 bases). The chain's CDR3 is CSARDRGGRFEQFF. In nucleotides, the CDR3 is TGCAGTGCTAGAGATAGGGGGGGCCGGTTTGAGCAGTTCTTC.